The rows below give T cell receptor beta chains drawn from one sample of a study of blood T cell repertoires in COVID-19. Profiling relied on immunoSEQ multiplex PCR, and the TCRdb table lists in-frame clones only, not all of them. The table has about 250,000 clones, around nine tenths seen once. The specimen was PBMCs or T cells enriched from blood (not recorded which). Source of these receptors: a man in his forties who had recovered from COVID-19. The CDR3 runs from the conserved cysteine through the conserved F or W. The D gene is left open where the match is weak. Some rows mark clone size as missing; the rest say once, few, many or name a class of expanded clone.

D gene,CDR3 length,V gene,clone size,J gene,CDR3 DNA,CDR3 protein
TRBD1,15,TRBV11-3,.,TRBJ2-7,TGTGCCAGCAGCAGGTCGACAGGGTTTTTCTACGAGCAGTACTTC,CASSRSTGFFYEQYF
.,15,TRBV28,few,TRBJ2-7,TGTGCCAGCAGTAGGTCGGGACGGGGGAGCTACGAGCAGTACTTC,CASSRSGRGSYEQYF
TRBD2,18,TRBV7-9,.,TRBJ2-7,TGTGCCAGCAGCTTGGGGACTAGCGGGAGGGCCGGGATTGTGAAGCAGTACTTC,CASSLGTSGRAGIVKQYF
TRBD2,13,TRBV7-2,.,TRBJ2-1,TGTGCCAGCAGCTTCGGACTAGGTAATGAGCAGTTCTTC,CASSFGLGNEQFF
TRBD2,17,TRBV7-3,.,TRBJ2-3,TGTGCCAGCAGCTCACCAGGGCAAAGCGGGAACACAGATACGCAGTATTTT,CASSSPGQSGNTDTQYF
.,15,TRBV6-5,.,TRBJ1-2,TGTGCCAGCAGTCCTCTAGTCGGGAGGCACTATGGCTACACCTTC,CASSPLVGRHYGYTF
.,15,TRBV2,few,TRBJ1-6,TGTGCCAGCAGTGGCCAGGGGTCCAATAATTCACCCCTCCACTTT,CASSGQGSNNSPLHF
.,14,TRBV28,.,TRBJ1-2,TGTGCCAGCAGTTTACCCTGGACAGATTATGGCTACACCTTC,CASSLPWTDYGYTF
TRBD2,11,TRBV28,.,TRBJ2-7,TGTGCCAGCAGTTCAGGACTAGCACCTGGCTTC,CASSSGLAPGF
TRBD1,16,TRBV5-5,.,TRBJ2-1,TGTGCCAGCAGCTTGGGTCCGGGACAGGCCAACAATGAGCAGTTCTTC,CASSLGPGQANNEQFF
.,14,TRBV5-1,.,TRBJ2-3,TGCGCCAGCAGCTTCAGACAGAACCTAGATACGCAGTATTTT,CASSFRQNLDTQYF
.,12,TRBV7-9,.,TRBJ1-1,TGTGCCAGCAGCCGCGGGAACACTGAAGCTTTCTTT,CASSRGNTEAFF
.,15,TRBV7-9,.,TRBJ2-1,TGTGCCAGCAGGGACGGGAGTCACCGAAACAATGAGCAGTTCTTC,CASRDGSHRNNEQFF
.,15,TRBV7-3,.,TRBJ1-6,TGTGCCAGCAGCTTAACAGGGGACATTAATTCACCCCTCCACTTT,CASSLTGDINSPLHF
TRBD2,14,TRBV5-5,once,TRBJ2-7,TGTGCCAGCAGCTTGATTAGTAGCGGGAACGAGCAGTACTTC,CASSLISSGNEQYF
TRBD2,17,TRBV5-1,.,TRBJ2-1,TGCGCCAGCAGCTGGGGGACCAGCGGGAGTAGTTCCAATGAGCAGTTCTTC,CASSWGTSGSSSNEQFF
TRBD1,14,TRBV6-5,.,TRBJ1-2,TGTGCCAGCAGCCAAAGGACAGGTACCTATGGCTACACCTTC,CASSQRTGTYGYTF
TRBD1,11,TRBV27,.,TRBJ2-7,TGTGCCAGCAGATATACAGGGGGGCAGTACTTC,CASRYTGGQYF
TRBD1,19,TRBV7-2,.,TRBJ1-5,TGTGCCAGCAGCTTAGCAGTTTCCAGGGGGACTTATAGCAATCAGCCCCAGCATTTT,CASSLAVSRGTYSNQPQHF
TRBD1,14,TRBV7-9,.,TRBJ2-5,TGTGCCAGCAGCCTCGGGACAGCTGGAGAGACCCAGTACTTC,CASSLGTAGETQYF
.,16,TRBV5-1,.,TRBJ1-2,TGCGCCAGCAGCAATGTCTATGGGGGGGATGGCTATGGCTACACCTTC,CASSNVYGGDGYGYTF
TRBD1,16,TRBV28,.,TRBJ1-2,TGTGCCAGCAGTTTACAGGACAGGGGAAGGTTTTATGGCTACACCTTC,CASSLQDRGRFYGYTF
.,12,TRBV12-3/TRBV12-4,.,TRBJ2-4,TGTGCCAGCAGCTTAGCCAAAAACATTCAGTACTTC,CASSLAKNIQYF
TRBD1,13,TRBV15,.,TRBJ2-7,TGTGCCACCAGCAGAGAGAGGACAGGCAAGCAGTACTTC,CATSRERTGKQYF
.,15,TRBV11-2,.,TRBJ2-3,TGTGCCAGCAGCTTAGGGGCGGGTAGCACAGATACGCAGTATTTT,CASSLGAGSTDTQYF
TRBD2,15,TRBV27,.,TRBJ2-1,TGTGCCAGCAGTTTAGGGGGGGGATCCTACAATGAGCAGTTCTTC,CASSLGGGSYNEQFF
.,15,TRBV19,.,TRBJ2-4,TGTGCCAGTAGCCACCTCCGGGACATAAAAAACATTCAGTACTTC,CASSHLRDIKNIQYF
TRBD2,18,TRBV7-9,.,TRBJ2-1,TGTGCCAGCAGCTTACGTCTCGGTGTGGAGCGGGAGAGGAATGAGCAGTTCTTC,CASSLRLGVERERNEQFF
TRBD1,15,TRBV19,.,TRBJ2-7,TGTGCCAGTAGGGAACAGGGGGACCCACCCTACGAGCAGTACTTC,CASREQGDPPYEQYF
TRBD1,16,TRBV6-2/TRBV6-3,.,TRBJ1-4,TGTGCCAGCAGTTACGACAGGGGACAGAGTAATGAAAAACTGTTTTTT,CASSYDRGQSNEKLFF
TRBD1,15,TRBV7-8,.,TRBJ1-1,TGTGCCAGCAGTAGGGACAGGGCAATGAACACTGAAGCTTTCTTT,CASSRDRAMNTEAFF
.,13,TRBV11-2,once,TRBJ1-1,TGTGCCAGCCGCCGTTTGGCGAACACTGAAGCTTTCTTT,CASRRLANTEAFF
TRBD1,14,TRBV4-1,.,TRBJ2-7,TGCGCCAGCAGCCAAGAGACAGGGTCCAACGAGCAGTACTTC,CASSQETGSNEQYF
TRBD1,18,TRBV27,.,TRBJ1-6,TGTGCCAGCAGTCTAACCCTATTACGGACAGGAGATAATTCACCCCTCCACTTT,CASSLTLLRTGDNSPLHF
.,12,TRBV19,.,TRBJ1-2,TGTGCCAGTAGCCACCCTATCGGGGGCTACACCTTC,CASSHPIGGYTF
.,16,TRBV11-3,.,TRBJ2-2,TGTGCCAGCAGCTTAGATGCCTCCGGGTTCTCCGGGGAGCTGTTTTTT,CASSLDASGFSGELFF
.,13,TRBV5-4,.,TRBJ2-7,TGTGCCAGCAGCTTTCGCGGGACCTACGAGCAGTACTTC,CASSFRGTYEQYF
.,14,TRBV5-1,.,TRBJ2-3,TGCGCCAGCAGTGGCGGGGCTAGCACAGATACGCAGTATTTT,CASSGGASTDTQYF
.,14,TRBV18,.,TRBJ2-1,TGTGCCAGCTACCCGGGACTCTCCTACAATGAGCAGTTCTTC,CASYPGLSYNEQFF
.,15,TRBV11-3,.,TRBJ2-6,TGTGCCAGCAGCTTAGCATCCTCTGGGGCCAACGTCCTGACTTTC,CASSLASSGANVLTF